These 10 T cell receptor beta chains were all obtained from the same sample, sequenced in a study of monozygotic twins with inflammatory bowel disease. TCRdb derives one entry per CDR3 protein from the 5' RACE reads, leaving out DNA. The sample has some 200,000 distinct CDR3 sequences. The specimen sequenced was blood. These receptors all stem from a human donor with ulcerative colitis or Crohn's disease, or a healthy co-twin of an affected twin (not recorded which).

This CDR3 reads CASSSQGQESYEQYF. The rearrangement joins TRBV5-6 to TRBJ2-7; TCRdb's D gene call, TRBD1, goes unchecked for lack of DNA. The CDR3 is 15 residues long. Germline V CDR1 and CDR2: SGHDT, YYEEEE.

The V call is TRBV27, the J call TRBJ2-1. The CDR3 totals 15 residues. Per germline, CDR1 MNHEY and CDR2 SMNVEV (reference sequence). Here the CDR3 reads CASSLGFSPYNEQFF.

The genes are TRBV7-9 and TRBJ2-1. Germline V gene sequence: CDR1 SEHNR, CDR2 FQNEAQ (reference sequence). This CDR3 spans 12 amino acids. The CDR3 sequence is CASSPPSNEQFF.

The V gene is TRBV30, the J gene TRBJ1-5; TCRdb reports TRBD1, a call that lacks DNA to check it against. This CDR3 region has 13 residues. Germline V gene sequence: CDR1 GTSNPN, CDR2 SVGIG (reference sequence). CDR3 protein: CAWSWDSNQPQHF. The full variable domain, completed using reference TRBV30 and TRBJ1-5, is SQTIHQWPATLVQPVGSPLSLECTVEGTSNPNLYWYRQAAGRGLQLLFYSVGIGQISSEVPQNLSASRPQDRQFILSSKKLLLSDSGFYLCAWSWDSNQPQHFGDGTRLSIL.

V and J are TRBV5-1 and TRBJ2-1. The CDR3 contains 15 residues. CDR1 is SGHRS and CDR2 is YFSETQ in the germline V gene. CDR3 region: CASSLGIANRDEQFF.

The chain joins TRBV5-1 to TRBJ2-2. The CDR3 spans 13 residues. Germline CDR1 and CDR2: SGHRS and YFSETQ. CDR3 amino acids: CATGSGNTGELFF.

The chain uses TRBV24-1 and TRBJ2-3; TCRdb's assignment of TRBD2 cannot be checked, as there is no DNA. Germline V gene lookup returns CDR1 KGHDR and CDR2 SFDVKD. The CDR3 is 14 residues long. CDR3: CATSPGEGTDTQYF.

The chain uses TRBV28 and TRBJ2-1; as DNA is missing, the TRBD2 call by TCRdb cannot be tested. Looked up from germline, CDR1 is MDHEN and CDR2 is SYDVKM. CDR3 size: 14 residues. This CDR3 is CASSFQLEGGFRFF.

The chain uses TRBV20-1 and TRBJ2-7; TCRdb's D call of TRBD1 is untestable without DNA. CDR1 is DFQATT and CDR2 is SNEGSKA in the germline V gene (reference sequence). This CDR3 is 16 amino acids long. The CDR3 here is CSAREAGQGRTYEQYF.

V is TRBV7-2 and J is TRBJ1-5. This CDR3 spans 12 amino acids. The germline CDR1 and CDR2 sequences are SGHTA and FQGNSA. The CDR3 loop is CASSLSPQPQHF.